One and the same sample provided the 29 T cell receptor beta chains below, sequenced in a study of blood T cells in healthy people across ages (dated by TCRdb to the mid-2010s). Library preparation was by 5' RACE. For sequencing, an Illumina HiSeq 2500 was employed. A second roughly 6 to 12 cycle PCR used a sample-barcoded 5' primer and a J-beta primer mix. The raw public reads went through TCRdb reprocessing: fastp at Q25, MiXCR clone calling, in-frame beta chains kept. Here each entry gathers all rows of one CDR3 protein and keeps the most common genes and DNA. For this sample there are fewer than 900,000 distinct CDR3 sequences; 36% appear just once. The ten top clones hold roughly 13% of the sample. Specimen: blood. The receptors shown here come from a man in his late teens or twenties in good health.

A remark on this clonotype: This sequence may be a read error, since a much larger clone differs from it by one base. The chain has TRBV6-2 or TRBV6-3 and TRBJ2-4, with D maybe TRBD1 (6 bases). TRBJ2-7 explains the end of the DNA better; the J call may be wrong. In germline, CDR1 is MNHEY, CDR2 SVGEGT. This CDR3 comprises 12 residues. The DNA of the CDR3 is TGTGTCACCCAGGGACATATCTACGAGCAGTACTTC. Amino acids: CVTQGHIYEQYF.

In this sample, this clonotype turned up a few times. The rearrangement joins TRBV7-9 to TRBJ1-1, with D unclear. The V end lost 4 bases, the J end lost 1 base, and 10 bases lay between the germline ends. The CDR3 totals 14 residues. The germline CDR1 and CDR2 sequences are SEHNR and FQNEAQ (reference sequence). CDR3 DNA: TGTGCCAGCAGCTCCCGTGCCGAGAACACTGAAGCTTTCTTT. Encoded protein: CASSSRAENTEAFF.

This sequence joins TRBV24-1 and TRBJ2-3, with D unresolved. V was shortened by 1 base and J by 5 bases, with 3 bases between the two germline ends. CDR3 length: 12 residues. Looked up from germline, CDR1 is KGHDR and CDR2 is SFDVKD. For the CDR3, the DNA is TGTGCCACCAGTGATTTACAAGATACGCAGTATTTT. Protein sequence: CATSDLQDTQYF.

The J gene is TRBJ1-1, the V gene TRBV4-2, with a weak D call TRBD1 (5 bases). Looked up from germline, CDR1 is LGHNA and CDR2 is YNFKEQ. V lost 4 bases to trimming and J lost 0 bases, with 15 bases between them. CDR3 length: 16 residues. The CDR3 region has the DNA TGTGCCAGCAGCCTAAGACAGAACCGCCTGAACACTGAAGCTTTCTTT. This sequence encodes CASSLRQNRLNTEAFF.

The chain links TRBV27 to TRBJ2-2; D is ambiguous. V dropped 3 bases and J dropped 2 bases, with 7 bases sitting between them. In germline, CDR1 is MNHEY, CDR2 SMNVEV (reference sequence). This CDR3 region has 14 residues. The CDR3 coding sequence is TGTGCCAGCAGTTTCGGTCCAAACACCGGGGAGCTGTTTTTT. Amino acid sequence: CASSFGPNTGELFF.

The genes are TRBV2 and TRBJ2-5; D may be TRBD1 or TRBD2 (5 bases each). Per germline, CDR1 SNHLY and CDR2 FYNNEI. CDR3 length equals 13 residues. V shed 6 bases and J shed 0 bases, with 8 bases lying between them. The CDR3 sequence: CASRPGHQETQYF. CDR3 nucleotides: TGTGCCAGCAGGCCGGGACACCAAGAGACCCAGTACTTC.

The chain is built from TRBV12-3 or TRBV12-4 and TRBJ1-2; D may be TRBD1 (5 bases). The CDR3 runs to 14 residues. Trimming removed 6 bases at V and 4 bases at J, with 15 bases between. CDR3 region: CASSFRGDGYGYTF. The CDR3 nucleotides are TGTGCCAGCAGCTTTAGGGGAGACGGCTATGGCTACACCTTC.

In this sample, this clonotype turned up a few times. The rearrangement links TRBV7-3 to TRBJ2-1; D is uncertain. Matching the DNA end better, TRBJ2-7 makes the J call doubtful. CDR1 is SGHTA, CDR2 FQGTGA, per germline. There are 13 residues in the CDR3. The CDR3, as DNA: TGTGCCAGCAGCTTAGGCTCCCATAATGAGCAGTACTTC. Translated, it gives CASSLGSHNEQYF.

The chain joins TRBV19 to TRBJ2-1; the match to TRBD2 covers 11 bases. With V trimmed by 5 bases and J by 10 bases, 10 bases remained unmatched. There are 15 residues in the CDR3. The germline V gene encodes CDR1 LNHDA and CDR2 SQIVND (reference sequence). Here the CDR3 DNA reads TGTGCCAGTAGTGCAACTAGCGGGAGTTTCTACGAGCAGTTCTTC. The encoded protein is CASSATSGSFYEQFF.

With respect to this clonotype: One end of the junction does not line up with germline, which may come from a read error. V and J are TRBV20-1 and TRBJ2-5; either TRBD1 or TRBD2 may fit D (5 bases each). The germline CDR1 and CDR2 sequences are DFQATT and SNEGSKA (reference sequence). This CDR3 spans 15 amino acids. The CDR3 DNA is TGCAGTACTAGAGATCCGTCAGGGTACCAAGAGACCCAGTACTTC. Its protein product is CSTRDPSGYQETQYF.

V and J are TRBV4-3 and TRBJ1-3; D gene ambiguous. The CDR3 runs to 15 residues. In germline, CDR1 is LGHNA, CDR2 YSLEER. V lost 0 bases, J lost 1 base, and 7 bases lay in between. The DNA for the CDR3 is TGCGCCAGCAGCCAAGAATCCGGGTCTGGAAACACCATATATTTT. As protein: CASSQESGSGNTIYF.

The rearrangement joins TRBV6-2 or TRBV6-3 to TRBJ1-5; D remains unclear. The CDR3 has 14 residues. From germline, CDR1 is MNHEY and CDR2 SVGEGT. V shed 6 bases and J shed 5 bases, with 14 bases lying between them. The CDR3 region is CASSSRAFYQPQHF. For the CDR3, the DNA is TGTGCCAGCAGCTCCAGAGCCTTTTATCAGCCCCAGCATTTT.

With regard to this clonotype: With a much larger clone just one base away, this may be a read error. The DNA for the CDR3 is TGTGCCAGCAGCGGGACTCAAGGGACCCAGTACTTC. Its protein is CASSGTQGTQYF. The V call is TRBV11-2, the J call TRBJ2-5; D may be TRBD2 (6 bases). In germline, CDR1 is SGHAT, CDR2 FQNNGV. This CDR3 is built from 12 residues.

Concerning this clonotype: Sequence at one end of the junction differs from germline and may be a read error. This chain's CDR3 is CANSHWTGGRNTEAFF. For the CDR3, the DNA is TGTGCCAACAGCCATTGGACAGGGGGCAGAAACACTGAAGCTTTCTTT. The chain recombines TRBV3-1 with TRBJ1-1, with 11 bases identical to TRBD1. CDR1 is LGHDT, CDR2 YNNKEL, per germline (reference sequence). This CDR3 is 16 amino acids long.

This clonotype was found a few times. V is TRBV7-9 and J is TRBJ2-2; D remains unclear. The CDR3 consists of 14 residues. Per the germline V gene, CDR1 is SEHNR and CDR2 is FQNEAQ (reference sequence). V was trimmed by 5 bases and J by 0 bases, leaving 7 bases between them. This CDR3 is CASSRQANTGELFF. The DNA for the CDR3 is TGTGCCAGCAGCCGCCAAGCGAACACCGGGGAGCTGTTTTTT. Together with reference TRBV7-9 and TRBJ2-2, the CDR3 gives the full variable domain: DTGVSQNPRHKITKRGQNVTFRCDPISEHNRLYWYRQTLGQGPEFLTYFQNEAQLEKSRLLSDRFSAERPKGSFSTLEIQRTEQGDSAMYLCASSRQANTGELFFGEGSRLTVL.

This chain links TRBV5-1 with TRBJ2-2; D remains ambiguous. The CDR3 length is 15 residues. CDR1 and CDR2 (germline): SGHRS, YFSETQ. The V gene lost 0 bases and the J gene lost 1 base, with 7 bases spanning the gap. CDR3 in amino acids: CASSLGRLNTGELFF. The CDR3 nucleotides are TGCGCCAGCAGCTTGGGGCGGCTGAACACCGGGGAGCTGTTTTTT.

This clonotype came up a few times. This chain connects TRBV7-2 to TRBJ1-2; TRBD1 agrees at 10 bases. Germline CDR1 is SGHTA and CDR2 is FQGNSA. V was pared by 3 bases and J by 6 bases, with 4 bases of the junction left unmatched. The CDR3 has 14 residues. In DNA, the CDR3 is TGTGCCAGCAGCTTCGGGACAGGGGTTAATGGCTACACCTTC. Its translation is CASSFGTGVNGYTF.

This clonotype was found a few times. The chain combines TRBV7-9 with TRBJ2-4, with TRBD1 matching 9 bases. The closer fit of TRBJ2-7 to the DNA end suggests the J call may be wrong. CDR3 length: 16 amino acids. CDR1 and CDR2 from the germline V gene are SEHNR and FQNEAQ (reference sequence). CDR3 coding DNA: TGTGCCAGCAGCTTCGGGACAGGGACTATACACCGCGAGCAGTACTTC. This sequence encodes CASSFGTGTIHREQYF.

In the case of this clonotype: This may arise from a read error, as a much more abundant clone is one base away. CDR3 sequence reads: CSGGPSYEQYF. CDR3 nucleotide sequence: TGCAGCGGGGGGCCTTCCTACGAGCAGTACTTC. This chain uses TRBV29-1 with TRBJ2-7; D is possibly TRBD1 (6 bases). This CDR3 spans 11 amino acids. Trimming took 7 bases from V and 1 from J, leaving 8 bases between them. Germline CDR1 reads SQVTM; CDR2 reads ANQGSEA.

CDR3 coding DNA: TGTGCCAGCAGCCCCAGCTGGAATCAGCCCCAGCATTTT. Translating it yields CASSPSWNQPQHF. This sequence joins TRBV6-2 or TRBV6-3 and TRBJ1-5; D remains unclear. In germline, CDR1 is MNHEY, CDR2 SVGEGT. The CDR3 sequence is 13 residues long. Trimming pared 6 bases from V and 4 bases from J, leaving 10 bases between.

A note on this clonotype: Just one base apart from a much larger clone, this may be a read error. The V and J genes are TRBV20-1 and TRBJ2-7; the D gene is possibly TRBD1 (6 bases). CDR1 and CDR2 (germline): DFQATT, SNEGSKA (reference sequence). V gave up 6 bases and J gave up 2 bases, with 17 bases separating them. The length of the CDR3 is 14 residues. The CDR3 region has the DNA TGCAGTGCCACGTCCCCACAGGGAGCCTACGAGCAGTACTTC. Translated, it gives CSATSPQGAYEQYF.

The J gene is TRBJ2-7, the V gene TRBV6-2 or TRBV6-3, with TRBD2 identical over 11 bases. Germline V CDR1 and CDR2: MNHEY, SVGEGT. V lost 2 bases to trimming and J lost 2 bases; unmatched junction nucleotides: 11. The CDR3 covers 18 residues. The CDR3 DNA reads as TGTGCCAGCAGTTACCCCACTAGCGGGGGCGATTTCACCTACGAGCAGTACTTC. Its translation is CASSYPTSGGDFTYEQYF.

The chain recombines TRBV27 with TRBJ2-1; TRBD1 agrees at 7 bases. The V and J ends lost 6 bases and 2 bases, in that order; junction bases with no gene match: 4. This CDR3 has 14 amino acids. Germline loops: CDR1 MNHEY, CDR2 SMNVEV (reference sequence). DNA for the CDR3: TGTGCCAGCAGGACAGGGCGAACCTACAATGAGCAGTTCTTC. Translation gives CASRTGRTYNEQFF.

The chain couples TRBV6-2 or TRBV6-3 to TRBJ2-7; 12 nucleotides agree with TRBD2. V gave up 5 bases and J gave up 4 bases; unmatched junction bases: 9. The CDR3 consists of 16 residues. Per the germline V gene, CDR1 is MNHEY and CDR2 is SVGEGT. Here the CDR3 DNA reads TGTGCCAGCAGTACGACAACTAGCGGGAGGATGTACGAGCAGTACTTC. This gives the protein CASSTTTSGRMYEQYF.

This chain connects TRBV28 to TRBJ1-5; D is ambiguous. Germline CDR1 reads MDHEN; CDR2 reads SYDVKM. Trimming cost V 8 bases and J 0 bases, with 5 bases left between them. The CDR3 contains 12 residues. This CDR3 reads CASCYSNQPQHF. The CDR3 DNA is TGTGCCAGCTGCTATAGCAATCAGCCCCAGCATTTT.

This rearrangement joins TRBV6-6 to TRBJ2-7; 7 nucleotides agree with TRBD2. The CDR3 totals 13 residues. J gave up 7 bases and V 1 base, and 4 bases lay outside the gene matches. Germline V lookup: CDR1 MNHNY, CDR2 SVGAGI (reference sequence). The CDR3, as DNA: TGTGCCAGCAGTTACTACGGGGGGAATGAGCAGTACTTC. It yields the protein CASSYYGGNEQYF.

Concerning this clonotype itself: A read error is possible here, since a much larger clone lies one base away. The genes are TRBV29-1 and TRBJ1-2, with D possibly being TRBD1 (5 bases). Germline values: CDR1 SQVTM, CDR2 ANQGSEA. This CDR3 spans 12 amino acids. V was cut by 7 bases and J by 6 bases, with 15 bases left in between. The CDR3 sequence is CSGEAGIDGYTF. Written as DNA, the CDR3 is TGCAGCGGCGAGGCAGGGATCGATGGCTACACCTTC. Drawing the rest from reference TRBV29-1 and TRBJ1-2, the complete variable domain is SAVISQKPSRDICQRGTSLTIQCQVDSQVTMMFWYRQQPGQSLTLIATANQGSEATYESGFVIDKFPISRPNLTFSTLTVSNMSPEDSSIYLCSGEAGIDGYTFGSGTRLTVV.

The V and J genes are TRBV6-1 and TRBJ2-3, with 7 bases that match TRBD1. This CDR3 comprises 17 residues. CDR1 is MNHNS, CDR2 SASEGT, per germline. The trim removed 6 bases at V and 4 bases at J, leaving 16 bases unmatched. This chain's CDR3 is CASSSGPPGQPPDTQYF. Here the CDR3 DNA reads TGTGCCAGCAGCAGCGGCCCTCCGGGACAGCCCCCAGATACGCAGTATTTT.

This clonotype has more than one count but fewer than ten. CDR3 loop: CASSLEQGVNNEQYF. As DNA, the CDR3 is TGCGCCAGCAGCTTGGAGCAGGGGGTCAACAATGAGCAGTACTTC. V is TRBV5-1 and J is TRBJ2-1, with TRBD1 matching 7 bases. The tail of the sequence fits TRBJ2-7 better, so the J call may be wrong. Germline-derived CDR1 and CDR2 are SGHRS and YFSETQ. The CDR3 runs to 15 residues.